This TCR beta chain was sequenced in a study of blood T cell repertoires in COVID-19. Study overall: Sources were T cells, B-cell-depleted T cells, or PBMCs; the material itself was cDNA or gDNA.

Original data processing: The assay estimated nucleated cells by amplifying reference gene primers. Generated by immunoSEQ multiplex PCR, the TCRdb table keeps only in-frame clones and is missing some. V and J calls and clone size follow that table, whereas D and trimming were derived from the DNA. Of 230,000 or so clones listed, about 80% are singletons. This CDR3 has 15 amino acids. Germline lookup yields CDR1 PRHDT and CDR2 FYEKMQ (reference sequence). Trimming pared 5 bases from V and 7 bases from J, leaving 20 bases between. This rearrangement joins TRBV13 to TRBJ1-1; D perhaps matches TRBD1 (6 bases). This receptor was identified in a man aged 50 or older with active or convalescent COVID-19. The material sequenced was peripheral blood. The CDR3 sequence: CASSPSVGGASEAFF. In nucleotides, the CDR3 is TGTGCCAGCAGCCCCTCCGTTGGGGGGGCGAGTGAAGCTTTCTTT.